A selection of T cell receptor beta chains follows, all from one sample in a study of blood T cell repertoires in COVID-19. Profiled with immunoSEQ multiplex PCR; TCRdb holds only in-frame clones, not every one. The data contain about 210,000 clones, roughly four fifths of them singletons. Specimen: peripheral blood. The receptors come from a woman aged 45-65 years with active or convalescent COVID-19. The CDR3 runs from the conserved cysteine through the conserved F or W. Each record gives: J gene, D gene, clone size, V gene, CDR3 protein, CDR3 DNA. D genes are given only for firm matches. The size field is filled for only some rows; it gives once, few, many or a size class.

j_gene: TRBJ2-7
d_gene: -
abundance: -
v_gene: TRBV19
CDR3aa: CASSRQISYEQYF
CDR3nt: TGTGCCAGTAGTAGACAGATCTCCTACGAGCAGTACTTC

j_gene: TRBJ1-4
d_gene: TRBD1
abundance: -
v_gene: TRBV28
CDR3aa: CASTSPRGMTEKLFF
CDR3nt: TGTGCCAGCACTTCCCCCAGGGGGATGACTGAAAAACTGTTTTTT

j_gene: TRBJ1-6
d_gene: -
abundance: -
v_gene: TRBV5-1
CDR3aa: CASSAQGDSPLHF
CDR3nt: TGCGCCAGCAGCGCGCAAGGGGATTCACCCCTCCACTTT

j_gene: TRBJ1-6
d_gene: -
abundance: -
v_gene: TRBV3-1/TRBV3-2
CDR3aa: CASSQDLNRVYNSPLHF
CDR3nt: TGTGCCAGCAGCCAAGATCTTAATCGGGTCTATAATTCACCCCTCCACTTT

j_gene: TRBJ1-3
d_gene: TRBD1
abundance: -
v_gene: TRBV18
CDR3aa: CASSPATPGQGRFGNTIYF
CDR3nt: TGTGCCAGCTCACCGGCCACGCCGGGACAGGGACGATTTGGAAACACCATATATTTT

j_gene: TRBJ1-6
d_gene: -
abundance: -
v_gene: TRBV11-2
CDR3aa: CASSKNREGPLHF
CDR3nt: TGTGCCAGCAGCAAGAACAGGGAAGGCCCCCTCCACTTT

j_gene: TRBJ2-2
d_gene: TRBD1
abundance: -
v_gene: TRBV10-1
CDR3aa: CASSLGQGSGELFF
CDR3nt: TGCGCCAGCAGTTTGGGACAGGGGTCCGGGGAGCTGTTTTTT

j_gene: TRBJ2-3
d_gene: -
abundance: -
v_gene: TRBV18
CDR3aa: CASSLSESRADTQYF
CDR3nt: TGTGCCAGCTCACTAAGCGAGAGCCGGGCAGATACGCAGTATTTT

j_gene: TRBJ1-1
d_gene: TRBD1
abundance: -
v_gene: TRBV29-1
CDR3aa: CSVWTGGTTEAFF
CDR3nt: TGCAGCGTATGGACAGGGGGGACTACTGAAGCTTTCTTT

j_gene: TRBJ1-1
d_gene: -
abundance: -
v_gene: TRBV7-9
CDR3aa: CASSAGVGDTEAFF
CDR3nt: TGTGCCAGCAGCGCAGGGGTCGGGGACACTGAAGCTTTCTTT

j_gene: TRBJ2-1
d_gene: TRBD2
abundance: -
v_gene: TRBV13
CDR3aa: CASSSRGLAGGYNEQFF
CDR3nt: TGTGCCAGCAGCTCTCGGGGACTAGCGGGGGGCTACAATGAGCAGTTCTTC

j_gene: TRBJ1-6
d_gene: -
abundance: few
v_gene: TRBV10-1
CDR3aa: CASSSSANSPLHF
CDR3nt: TGCGCCAGCAGTTCCAGCGCGAATTCACCCCTCCACTTT

j_gene: TRBJ2-2
d_gene: -
abundance: once
v_gene: TRBV7-7
CDR3aa: CASSLVGSGDGELFF
CDR3nt: TGTGCCAGCAGCTTAGTAGGTTCGGGTGACGGGGAGCTGTTTTTT

j_gene: TRBJ2-1
d_gene: -
abundance: -
v_gene: TRBV24-1
CDR3aa: CATSDLGIGTGDNEQFF
CDR3nt: TGTGCCACCAGTGATTTGGGAATCGGGACTGGAGACAATGAGCAGTTCTTC

j_gene: TRBJ2-1
d_gene: -
abundance: -
v_gene: TRBV27
CDR3aa: CASSAYGYNEQFF
CDR3nt: TGTGCCAGCAGTGCCTACGGGTACAATGAGCAGTTCTTC

j_gene: TRBJ1-2
d_gene: -
abundance: -
v_gene: TRBV6-5
CDR3aa: CASSAGPVRGYTF
CDR3nt: TGTGCCAGCAGCGCGGGGCCCGTGAGAGGCTACACCTTC

j_gene: TRBJ1-5
d_gene: -
abundance: medium-sized
v_gene: TRBV27
CDR3aa: CASSFLPYSNQPQHF
CDR3nt: TGTGCCAGCAGTTTTCTTCCCTATAGCAATCAGCCCCAGCATTTT

j_gene: TRBJ1-1
d_gene: -
abundance: -
v_gene: TRBV7-3
CDR3aa: CASSFAVNTEAFF
CDR3nt: TGTGCCAGCAGCTTTGCGGTGAACACTGAAGCTTTCTTT

j_gene: TRBJ1-1
d_gene: -
abundance: -
v_gene: TRBV6-5
CDR3aa: CASIRERNTEAFF
CDR3nt: TGTGCCAGCATAAGAGAACGGAACACTGAAGCTTTCTTT

j_gene: TRBJ2-5
d_gene: TRBD1
abundance: -
v_gene: TRBV28
CDR3aa: CASSLTGKETQYF
CDR3nt: TGTGCCAGCAGTTTGACAGGGAAAGAGACCCAGTACTTC

j_gene: TRBJ2-1
d_gene: TRBD1
abundance: -
v_gene: TRBV28
CDR3aa: CATVPGQGINEQFF
CDR3nt: TGTGCCACCGTCCCGGGACAGGGGATCAATGAGCAGTTCTTC

j_gene: TRBJ1-6
d_gene: -
abundance: -
v_gene: TRBV7-6
CDR3aa: CASSLRGGSSYNSPLHF
CDR3nt: TGTGCCAGCAGCTTAAGGGGGGGGAGCTCCTATAATTCACCCCTCCACTTT

j_gene: TRBJ1-1
d_gene: -
abundance: -
v_gene: TRBV14
CDR3aa: CASSHPTGFTEAFF
CDR3nt: TGTGCCAGCAGCCATCCTACAGGGTTCACTGAAGCTTTCTTT

j_gene: TRBJ1-1
d_gene: -
abundance: -
v_gene: TRBV7-8
CDR3aa: CASSSLAGAEAFF
CDR3nt: TGTGCCAGCAGCTCATTAGCCGGCGCCGAAGCTTTCTTT

j_gene: TRBJ1-5
d_gene: -
abundance: -
v_gene: TRBV19
CDR3aa: CASSSMTVHNQPQHF
CDR3nt: TGTGCCAGTAGTTCGATGACAGTACACAATCAGCCCCAGCATTTT

j_gene: TRBJ1-2
d_gene: TRBD1
abundance: -
v_gene: TRBV27
CDR3aa: CASSEVTGGGRGYTF
CDR3nt: TGTGCCAGCAGTGAAGTGACAGGGGGCGGTAGGGGCTACACCTTC

j_gene: TRBJ2-2
d_gene: -
abundance: once
v_gene: TRBV6-5
CDR3aa: CASRPGRLLTGELFF
CDR3nt: TGTGCCAGCAGGCCAGGCCGCCTCCTCACCGGGGAGCTGTTTTTT

j_gene: TRBJ1-5
d_gene: -
abundance: -
v_gene: TRBV2
CDR3aa: CASGALYPRQPQHF
CDR3nt: TGTGCCAGCGGGGCCCTCTACCCTCGCCAGCCCCAGCATTTT

j_gene: TRBJ2-2
d_gene: -
abundance: -
v_gene: TRBV6-5
CDR3aa: CASSVDPGRKELFF
CDR3nt: TGTGCCAGCAGCGTTGATCCAGGGAGGAAGGAGCTGTTTTTT

j_gene: TRBJ2-3
d_gene: -
abundance: -
v_gene: TRBV3-1/TRBV3-2
CDR3aa: CASSQDPTGASTDTQYF
CDR3nt: TGTGCCAGCAGCCAAGATCCGACGGGAGCTAGCACAGATACGCAGTATTTT

j_gene: TRBJ1-2
d_gene: -
abundance: -
v_gene: TRBV28
CDR3aa: CASSYIRDGYTF
CDR3nt: TGTGCCAGCAGTTACATCAGGGATGGCTACACCTTC

j_gene: TRBJ2-1
d_gene: TRBD2
abundance: -
v_gene: TRBV24-1
CDR3aa: CATSVSGRLNEQFF
CDR3nt: TGTGCCACCAGTGTTAGCGGGAGGTTAAATGAGCAGTTCTTC

j_gene: TRBJ2-3
d_gene: -
abundance: -
v_gene: TRBV6-2/TRBV6-3
CDR3aa: CASSYLTVDTQYF
CDR3nt: TGTGCCAGCAGTTACCTGACAGTGGATACGCAGTATTTT

j_gene: TRBJ2-2
d_gene: -
abundance: -
v_gene: TRBV2
CDR3aa: CASSEQGNTGELFF
CDR3nt: TGTGCCAGCAGTGAACAGGGCAACACCGGGGAGCTGTTTTTT

j_gene: TRBJ2-7
d_gene: -
abundance: -
v_gene: TRBV6-5
CDR3aa: CASSYSMAGGGEQYF
CDR3nt: TGTGCCAGCAGTTACTCGATGGCAGGGGGAGGCGAGCAGTACTTC

j_gene: TRBJ2-5
d_gene: -
abundance: -
v_gene: TRBV7-2
CDR3aa: CASSFGLAQETQYF
CDR3nt: TGTGCCAGCAGCTTTGGCCTAGCCCAAGAGACCCAGTACTTC

j_gene: TRBJ1-1
d_gene: -
abundance: -
v_gene: TRBV6-2/TRBV6-3
CDR3aa: CASSYPPDGRENTEAFF
CDR3nt: TGTGCCAGCAGTTACCCCCCGGACGGGAGGGAGAACACTGAAGCTTTCTTT

j_gene: TRBJ1-6
d_gene: -
abundance: -
v_gene: TRBV6-6
CDR3aa: CASTYHQSSYNSPLHF
CDR3nt: TGTGCCAGCACCTACCACCAAAGCTCCTATAATTCACCCCTCCACTTT

j_gene: TRBJ2-1
d_gene: -
abundance: -
v_gene: TRBV18
CDR3aa: CASSPGTGDIDEQFF
CDR3nt: TGTGCCAGCTCACCAGGGACGGGAGATATCGATGAGCAGTTCTTC

j_gene: TRBJ1-2
d_gene: TRBD1
abundance: -
v_gene: TRBV11-2
CDR3aa: CASSLDDRADYGYTF
CDR3nt: TGTGCCAGCAGCTTAGATGACAGGGCTGACTATGGCTACACCTTC

j_gene: TRBJ1-5
d_gene: -
abundance: -
v_gene: TRBV6-5
CDR3aa: CASRQTINQPQHF
CDR3nt: TGTGCCAGCAGACAGACCATCAATCAGCCCCAGCATTTT

j_gene: TRBJ1-4
d_gene: -
abundance: -
v_gene: TRBV30
CDR3aa: CAWSVSSGKNEKLFF
CDR3nt: TGTGCCTGGAGTGTAAGTTCGGGGAAGAATGAAAAACTGTTTTTT

j_gene: TRBJ1-2
d_gene: -
abundance: -
v_gene: TRBV6-5
CDR3aa: CASSRPPGYTF
CDR3nt: TGTGCCAGCAGTCGTCCTCCGGGCTACACCTTC

j_gene: TRBJ2-5
d_gene: TRBD1
abundance: -
v_gene: TRBV28
CDR3aa: CASRDRRKDLQETQYF
CDR3nt: TGTGCCAGCAGGGACAGGAGAAAAGATCTCCAAGAGACCCAGTACTTC

j_gene: TRBJ2-7
d_gene: TRBD1
abundance: -
v_gene: TRBV5-6
CDR3aa: CASSETGTGAIHEQYF
CDR3nt: TGTGCCAGCAGCGAAACCGGGACAGGGGCAATCCACGAGCAGTACTTC

j_gene: TRBJ1-2
d_gene: -
abundance: -
v_gene: TRBV5-6
CDR3aa: CASSSGAGGFNYGYTF
CDR3nt: TGTGCCAGCAGCTCCGGGGCGGGGGGCTTTAACTATGGCTACACCTTC

j_gene: TRBJ1-1
d_gene: -
abundance: -
v_gene: TRBV4-1
CDR3aa: CASSLRTGTEAFF
CDR3nt: TGCGCCAGCAGCCTCCGGACGGGGACTGAAGCTTTCTTT

j_gene: TRBJ2-7
d_gene: TRBD2
abundance: -
v_gene: TRBV19
CDR3aa: CASSSLAGGSYEQYF
CDR3nt: TGTGCCAGTAGCTCACTAGCGGGAGGGTCCTACGAGCAGTACTTC

j_gene: TRBJ1-6
d_gene: TRBD1
abundance: once
v_gene: TRBV15
CDR3aa: CATSTRTGGYSPLHF
CDR3nt: TGTGCCACCAGCACCCGGACAGGGGGCTATTCACCCCTCCACTTT

j_gene: TRBJ1-2
d_gene: TRBD1
abundance: few
v_gene: TRBV24-1
CDR3aa: CATLDGTGGGYTF
CDR3nt: TGTGCCACCCTAGACGGGACAGGGGGTGGCTACACCTTC

j_gene: TRBJ2-2
d_gene: -
abundance: -
v_gene: TRBV10-3
CDR3aa: CATGGFANTGELFF
CDR3nt: TGTGCCACCGGGGGTTTTGCGAACACCGGGGAGCTGTTTTTT

j_gene: TRBJ2-2
d_gene: -
abundance: -
v_gene: TRBV24-1
CDR3aa: CATTIQADTGELFF
CDR3nt: TGTGCCACCACAATACAGGCCGACACCGGGGAGCTGTTTTTT

j_gene: TRBJ1-1
d_gene: TRBD1
abundance: -
v_gene: TRBV27
CDR3aa: CASSPQVPGQGWNTEAFF
CDR3nt: TGTGCCAGCAGTCCTCAAGTCCCGGGACAGGGTTGGAACACTGAAGCTTTCTTT

j_gene: TRBJ1-1
d_gene: -
abundance: -
v_gene: TRBV30
CDR3aa: CAWMWLTEAFF
CDR3nt: TGTGCCTGGATGTGGCTCACTGAAGCTTTCTTT